A selection of T cell receptor beta chains follows, all from one sample in a study of OX40 agonist ivuxolimab in advanced cancers. Using immunoSEQ multiplex PCR, the repertoire was profiled, and TCRdb retains in-frame clones only, with some absent. There are about 69,000 clones in the sample; around 91% occur only once, and over 9.5% lies in the top ten. Source: CD4+ or CD8+ T cells sorted from blood, taken in a trial of the OX40 agonist ivuxolimab. All receptors derive from an adult with an advanced solid tumor such as melanoma, head and neck, liver or kidney cancer. CDR3s include the opening cysteine and the closing phenylalanine or tryptophan. The D gene is left open where the match is weak. Clone sizes are given selectively: once, few, many, or a class where the clone is expanded.

size: NA; V: TRBV5-1; D: NA; J: TRBJ2-7; DNA: TGCGCCAGCAGCTTGGGATCACTCTCCTACGAGCAGTACTTC; CDR3: CASSLGSLSYEQYF
size: NA; V: TRBV10-1; D: TRBD1; J: TRBJ2-7; DNA: TGCGCCAGCAGTGAGTTTAGGACAGGAGCCGCCTACGAGCAGTACTTC; CDR3: CASSEFRTGAAYEQYF
size: once; V: TRBV7-3; D: TRBD2; J: TRBJ2-1; DNA: TGTGCCAGCAGCACCTATAGGGGACACGGACTAGCGGACTACAATGAGCAGTTCTTC; CDR3: CASSTYRGHGLADYNEQFF
size: NA; V: TRBV5-1; D: NA; J: TRBJ2-1; DNA: TGCGCCAGCAGCCCAGACAATGAGCAGTTCTTC; CDR3: CASSPDNEQFF
size: NA; V: TRBV9; D: TRBD1; J: TRBJ2-2; DNA: TGTGCCAGCAGCGGAGGGACAGGGGGTGGGACCGGGGAGCTGTTTTTT; CDR3: CASSGGTGGGTGELFF
size: NA; V: TRBV5-1; D: NA; J: TRBJ2-7; DNA: TGCGCCAGCAGATCAGGGACCGAGCAGTACTTC; CDR3: CASRSGTEQYF
size: NA; V: TRBV7-9; D: NA; J: TRBJ2-5; DNA: TGTGCCAGCAGCTTCGGGAGATTAGAGACCCAGTACTTC; CDR3: CASSFGRLETQYF
size: once; V: TRBV18; D: NA; J: TRBJ1-5; DNA: TGTGCCAGCTCACCACGCCGATATAGCAATCAGCCCCAGCATTTT; CDR3: CASSPRRYSNQPQHF
size: NA; V: TRBV18; D: TRBD1; J: TRBJ2-2; DNA: TGTGCCAGCTCACCATCCGGGACAGGGAATCCCGGGGAGCTGTTTTTT; CDR3: CASSPSGTGNPGELFF
size: few; V: TRBV28; D: NA; J: TRBJ1-5; DNA: TGTGCCAGCAGGTTGGGGGGACGGCAGCCCCAGCATTTT; CDR3: CASRLGGRQPQHF
size: NA; V: TRBV19; D: NA; J: TRBJ1-4; DNA: TGTGCCAGTAGTACTCCGAAGGGCTCTAATGAAAAACTGTTTTTT; CDR3: CASSTPKGSNEKLFF
size: NA; V: TRBV2; D: NA; J: TRBJ1-5; DNA: TGTGCCAGCAGTGAGGAGGGAGGGCGTAGCAATCAGCCCCAGCATTTT; CDR3: CASSEEGGRSNQPQHF
size: once; V: TRBV7-9; D: NA; J: TRBJ1-1; DNA: TGTGCCAGCAGCTTAGGGTTGGAGAACACTGAAGCTTTCTTT; CDR3: CASSLGLENTEAFF
size: NA; V: TRBV25-1; D: TRBD1; J: TRBJ1-2; DNA: TGTGCCAGCGTTTCCCCCGGGACAGGGTATGGCTACACCTTC; CDR3: CASVSPGTGYGYTF
size: NA; V: TRBV10-1; D: NA; J: TRBJ2-5; DNA: TGCGCCAGCAGTGGAGGAACCCGGCGGGTCCAAGAGACCCAGTACTTC; CDR3: CASSGGTRRVQETQYF
size: NA; V: TRBV15; D: TRBD2; J: TRBJ2-7; DNA: TGTGCCACCAGCAGAAGCGGGACCTCCTACGAGCAGTACTTC; CDR3: CATSRSGTSYEQYF
size: once; V: TRBV2; D: TRBD1; J: TRBJ2-2; DNA: TGTGCCAGCAGGCAGGGGGAAATGGCCGGGGAGCTGTTTTTT; CDR3: CASRQGEMAGELFF
size: NA; V: TRBV10-3; D: NA; J: TRBJ2-3; DNA: TGTGCCATCAGTGACGGTGCCCCGGATACGCAGTATTTT; CDR3: CAISDGAPDTQYF
size: NA; V: TRBV7-2; D: TRBD2; J: TRBJ2-5; DNA: TGTGCCAGCAGCTTAGGCGGGAGGGGAGGAGAGACCCAGTACTTC; CDR3: CASSLGGRGGETQYF
size: NA; V: TRBV28; D: NA; J: TRBJ1-2; DNA: TGTGCCAGCAGTTCACCCGGGAACTATGGCTACACCTTC; CDR3: CASSSPGNYGYTF
size: once; V: TRBV5-5; D: TRBD1; J: TRBJ2-7; DNA: TGTGCCAGCAGCTTCATACCGGGACAGGGGTCCCACGAGCAGTACTTC; CDR3: CASSFIPGQGSHEQYF
size: once; V: TRBV18; D: NA; J: TRBJ2-3; DNA: TGTGCCAGCTCACCGGTGGATACGCAGTATTTT; CDR3: CASSPVDTQYF
size: NA; V: TRBV28; D: NA; J: TRBJ1-5; DNA: TGTGCCAGCAATACAGGTCAGCCCCAGCATTTT; CDR3: CASNTGQPQHF
size: NA; V: TRBV9; D: TRBD2; J: TRBJ2-3; DNA: TGTGCCAGCAGCCCGGGACTAGTAGGCACAGATACGCAGTATTTT; CDR3: CASSPGLVGTDTQYF
size: NA; V: TRBV6-5; D: NA; J: TRBJ2-7; DNA: TGTGCCAGCAGTTACTCCCGTCGTCCCGGGGGCGAGCAGTACTTC; CDR3: CASSYSRRPGGEQYF
size: NA; V: TRBV28; D: NA; J: TRBJ1-5; DNA: TGTGCCAGCAGTTTTAGGCCAGGGTCCGGGGGCAATCAGCCCCAGCATTTT; CDR3: CASSFRPGSGGNQPQHF
size: NA; V: TRBV19; D: TRBD1; J: TRBJ2-5; DNA: TGTGGACAGGCGGGACAGGGGGTAGAGACCCAGTACTTC; CDR3: CGQAGQGVETQYF
size: NA; V: TRBV7-2; D: NA; J: TRBJ1-1; DNA: TGTGCCAGCAGCCCCTACAGGGTCACTGAAGCTTTCTTT; CDR3: CASSPYRVTEAFF
size: NA; V: TRBV11-2; D: TRBD2; J: TRBJ2-5; DNA: TGTGCCAGCAGCTCCCGACTAGCGGGAGGTTGGGAGACCCAGTACTTC; CDR3: CASSSRLAGGWETQYF
size: NA; V: TRBV11-3; D: NA; J: TRBJ1-3; DNA: TGTGCCAGCAGCTCCCACTCTGGAAACACCATATATTTT; CDR3: CASSSHSGNTIYF
size: once; V: TRBV28; D: TRBD2; J: TRBJ2-4; DNA: TGTGCCAGCGGCGGGACTAGCGGATTAAACATTCAGTACTTC; CDR3: CASGGTSGLNIQYF
size: NA; V: TRBV4-3; D: NA; J: TRBJ2-2; DNA: TGCGCCAGCAGCCAAGATCCTTTCCCGGGGGAGCTGTTTTTT; CDR3: CASSQDPFPGELFF
size: NA; V: TRBV27; D: NA; J: TRBJ2-1; DNA: TGTGCCAGCAGTTTAAGGTCCGGGTACGCCCCAAGTGAGCAGTTCTTC; CDR3: CASSLRSGYAPSEQFF
size: NA; V: TRBV28; D: NA; J: TRBJ1-2; DNA: TGTGCCAGCAGTTTTCCTCAGGGAAAAGGGTATGGCTACACCTTC; CDR3: CASSFPQGKGYGYTF
size: NA; V: TRBV18; D: NA; J: TRBJ1-3; DNA: TGTGCCAGCTCAGTCTTCTCCCGGCAGGCTGGAAACACCATATATTTT; CDR3: CASSVFSRQAGNTIYF
size: NA; V: TRBV28; D: NA; J: TRBJ2-7; DNA: TGTGCCAGCAGCTACCGAAGGAGGGAGTCGTACGAGCAGTACTTC; CDR3: CASSYRRRESYEQYF
size: NA; V: TRBV21-1; D: NA; J: TRBJ2-7; DNA: TGTGCCAGCAGCAAACGGAACGGTCGGAGCGGGAAGATTTACGAGCAGTACTTC; CDR3: CASSKRNGRSGKIYEQYF
size: NA; V: TRBV28; D: NA; J: TRBJ1-1; DNA: TGTGCCAGCAGGCGGTACGACAGGTCGGAAGCTTTCTTT; CDR3: CASRRYDRSEAFF
size: NA; V: TRBV5-1; D: NA; J: TRBJ1-2; DNA: TGCGCCACGCGACAGTCTTCAGCTAACTATGGCTACACCTTC; CDR3: CATRQSSANYGYTF
size: NA; V: TRBV4-1; D: TRBD1; J: TRBJ2-7; DNA: TGCGCCAGCAGCCCATTGGGACAGGGGGCTTGGGAGCAGTACTTC; CDR3: CASSPLGQGAWEQYF
size: NA; V: TRBV6-5; D: NA; J: TRBJ1-4; DNA: TGTGCCAGCAGTTGGCGGGGGCTCGTTAATGAAAAACTGTTTTTT; CDR3: CASSWRGLVNEKLFF